The count of the clone carrying this T cell receptor (beta chain) is one. Across about two dozen US areas, participants ranged in age from roughly 18 to 95 years. These data are taken from a study of blood T cell repertoires in COVID-19. The germline V gene has CDR1 SEHNR and CDR2 FQNEAQ (reference sequence). The CDR3 extends over 13 amino acids. The germline V and J ends were trimmed by 2 bases and 5 bases, with 8 bases remaining between them. In the authors' workflow: Nucleated cell counts were estimated from reference gene primer amplification. The assay was immunoSEQ multiplex PCR, and TCRdb's table has in-frame clones only and misses some. V and J calls and clone size are copied from that table; D and trimming were computed from the DNA. This table holds about 200,000 clones, 81% found once.

The chain couples TRBV7-9 to TRBJ2-3; weak D call: TRBD2 (6 bases). This clonotype was obtained from a woman between 50 and 59 years old with acute COVID-19. The source material was PBMCs or T cells enriched from blood (not recorded which). DNA for the CDR3: TGTGCCAGCAGCTTACAGGAGGGAGATACGCAGTATTTT. Its translation is CASSLQEGDTQYF. Together with reference TRBV7-9 and TRBJ2-3, the CDR3 gives the full variable domain: DTGVSQNPRHKITKRGQNVTFRCDPISEHNRLYWYRQTLGQGPEFLTYFQNEAQLEKSRLLSDRFSAERPKGSFSTLEIQRTEQGDSAMYLCASSLQEGDTQYFGPGTRLTVL.